A single sample gave rise to the 29 T cell receptor beta chains below, sequenced in a study of blood T cell repertoires in COVID-19. Generated by immunoSEQ multiplex PCR, the TCRdb table keeps only in-frame clones and is missing some. This sample yields about 270,000 clones, of which approximately 81% are seen a single time; roughly 3.1% belongs to the top ten. The sequenced material came from peripheral blood. These receptors all stem from a woman aged 18-29 years with acute or convalescent COVID-19.

V is TRBV28 and J is TRBJ1-4; 7 bases are shared with TRBD1. Germline loops: CDR1 MDHEN, CDR2 SYDVKM. J lost 5 bases, V lost 5 bases, and 14 bases had no gene match. CDR3 length: 17 residues. CDR3 nucleotides: TGTGCCAGCAGTCCCCCCCCCGGACAGGAGGAGAATGAAAAACTGTTTTTT. This translates into CASSPPPGQEENEKLFF.

This chain links TRBV5-6 with TRBJ2-7; D uncertain. Germline V gives CDR1 SGHDT, CDR2 YYEEEE. The CDR3 is 13 residues long. Trimming cost V 2 bases and J 0 bases, with 6 bases left between them. Here the CDR3 reads CASSFRSSYEQYF. DNA of the CDR3: TGTGCCAGCAGCTTTAGGAGCTCCTACGAGCAGTACTTC.

The chain uses TRBV2 and TRBJ2-1; D remains ambiguous. Trimming removed 10 bases at V and 8 bases at J, with 9 bases between. The germline V gene has CDR1 SNHLY and CDR2 FYNNEI. This CDR3 spans 10 amino acids. CDR3: CAILRDEQFF. The DNA of the CDR3 is TGTGCCATCTTGCGCGATGAGCAGTTCTTC. The full variable domain, completed using reference TRBV2 and TRBJ2-1, is EPEVTQTPSHQVTQMGQEVILRCVPISNHLYFYWYRQILGQKVEFLVSFYNNEISEKSEIFDDQFSVERPDGSNFTLKIRSTKLEDSAMYFCAILRDEQFFGPGTRLTVL.

The V gene is TRBV5-8, the J gene TRBJ2-7, with 7 bases lining up with TRBD2. V gave up 4 bases and J gave up 3 bases; unmatched junction bases: 4. Germline-derived CDR1 and CDR2 are SGHTS and YDEGEE. The CDR3 loop spans 13 amino acids. The CDR3 here is CASSPRDYYEQYF. CDR3 coding DNA: TGTGCCAGCAGCCCTCGGGACTACTACGAGCAGTACTTC. The whole variable domain, remainder taken from reference TRBV5-8 and TRBJ2-7, is EAGVTQSPTHLIKTRGQQATLRCSPISGHTSVYWYQQALGLGLQFLLWYDEGEERNRGNFPPRFSGRQFPNYSSELNVNALELEDSALYLCASSPRDYYEQYFGPGTRLTVT.

This clone was counted a few times. This rearrangement joins TRBV28 to TRBJ2-3, with D possibly being TRBD2 (7 bases). Trimming removed 8 bases from V and 6 bases from J, with 21 bases in between. CDR1 is MDHEN and CDR2 is SYDVKM in the germline V gene. CDR3 length: 15 amino acids. The CDR3 nucleotides are TGTGCCAGCCGTGGGGGCGGGAGAACGCGGGATACGCAGTATTTT. Protein sequence: CASRGGGRTRDTQYF.

This chain's CDR3 is CASSYSASGRIGELFF. In DNA form, the CDR3 reads TGTGCCAGCAGTTACTCGGCTAGCGGGAGAATCGGGGAGCTGTTTTTT. The chain has TRBV6-2 or TRBV6-3 and TRBJ2-2; 10 bases align to TRBD2. V dropped 0 bases and J dropped 7; count of bases not matched to a gene: 5. CDR1 and CDR2 (germline): MNHEY, SVGEGT. This CDR3 region has 16 residues.

The rearrangement uses TRBV19 and TRBJ2-7, with 7 bases fitting TRBD2. The CDR3 has 12 residues. Unmatched junction bases numbered 1, after V lost 3 bases and J lost 5 bases. CDR1 LNHDA and CDR2 SQIVND come from the germline V gene (reference sequence). The CDR3 is CASSIGGNEQYF. Written as DNA, the CDR3 is TGTGCCAGTAGTATCGGGGGGAACGAGCAGTACTTC.

The DNA for the CDR3 is TGTGCCAGCAAACCGGGCGTCTATGGGACTCGGGGCTACACCTTC. Its translation: CASKPGVYGTRGYTF. V and J are TRBV28 and TRBJ1-2; maybe TRBD1 (5 bases). Germline V gene sequence: CDR1 MDHEN, CDR2 SYDVKM. This CDR3 has 15 amino acids. Trimming removed 7 bases from V and 8 bases from J, with 23 bases in between.

V usage is TRBV5-1 and J usage is TRBJ1-1, with a possible D match to TRBD1 (6 bases). V was cut by 3 bases and J by 1 base, with 10 bases left in between. The CDR3 is made up of 14 amino acids. Germline CDR1 SGHRS, CDR2 YFSETQ. The CDR3 here is CASSWDKPNTEAFF. CDR3 sequence (DNA): TGCGCCAGCAGCTGGGACAAGCCGAACACTGAAGCTTTCTTT.

The rearrangement uses TRBV7-9 and TRBJ2-5; D is perhaps TRBD2 (6 bases). Trimming removed 0 bases from V and 9 bases from J, with 20 bases in between. The germline gives CDR1 SEHNR, CDR2 FQNEAQ (reference sequence). CDR3 length equals 16 residues. This CDR3 reads CASSLASGPRGGAQYF. The CDR3 DNA is TGTGCCAGCAGCTTAGCCTCGGGACCGCGGGGTGGGGCCCAGTACTTC.

This clone was detected ten times or more. The chain couples TRBV11-2 to TRBJ1-2; maybe TRBD1 (6 bases). The V gene's germline CDR1 is SGHAT and CDR2 FQNNGV. The V gene lost 1 base and the J gene lost 3 bases, with 15 bases spanning the gap. The CDR3 is made up of 16 amino acids. For the CDR3, the DNA is TGTGCCAGCAGCTTAGTAAGGGGGAATCAAGACTATGGCTACACCTTC. This encodes CASSLVRGNQDYGYTF.

The chain uses TRBV6-6 and TRBJ2-7; D is ambiguous. Germline CDR1 reads MNHNY; CDR2 reads SVGAGI (reference sequence). V shed 6 bases and J shed 2 bases, with 11 bases lying between them. The CDR3 is 13 residues long. CDR3 nucleotide sequence: TGTGCCAGCAGCTTAGCACGACCCTACGAGCAGTACTTC. It is translated as CASSLARPYEQYF.

The chain uses TRBV29-1 and TRBJ2-3; 11 bases are a match to TRBD1. This CDR3 comprises 14 residues. Germline V gene lookup returns CDR1 SQVTM and CDR2 ANQGSEA. The J segment lost 5 bases and the V segment lost 1 base, leaving 2 bases of the junction unmatched. In nucleotides, the CDR3 is TGCAGCGTTGAAGCCGGGACAGGGGGAGATACGCAGTATTTT. It is translated as CSVEAGTGGDTQYF.

J is TRBJ2-7 and V is TRBV10-1; TRBD1 agrees at 7 bases. V lost 5 bases to trimming and J lost 5 bases; unmatched junction nucleotides: 9. Germline assignment: CDR1 WNHNN and CDR2 SYGVQD (reference sequence). The CDR3 totals 14 residues. The DNA of the CDR3 is TGCGCCAGCAGTAGGTCGGGACAGACTGACGAGCAGTACTTC. Protein sequence: CASSRSGQTDEQYF.

This clone has only one observation. The gene calls are TRBV9 and TRBJ2-1; 8 bases fit TRBD2. Germline V gene data show CDR1 as SGDLS and CDR2 as YYNGEE. The CDR3 sequence is 15 residues long. With 3 bases clipped from V and 8 bases from J, the junction kept 10 bases outside the gene matches. CDR3 DNA: TGTGCCAGCAGCGAGACGGGGGGGCAGGGCCATGAGCAGTTCTTC. It yields the protein CASSETGGQGHEQFF.

CDR3 loop: CASSPPGAAYGYTF. The CDR3 DNA follows: TGTGCCAGCAGTCCACCAGGGGCGGCCTATGGCTACACCTTC. The chain employs TRBV28 and TRBJ1-2; D is perhaps TRBD1 (6 bases). V was cut by 5 bases and J by 4 bases, with 14 bases left in between. This CDR3 has 14 residues. Germline V CDR1 and CDR2: MDHEN, SYDVKM.

The chain combines TRBV18 with TRBJ2-7; D remains ambiguous. Germline CDR1 and CDR2: KGHSH and LQKENI. V lost 6 bases and J lost 0, with 9 bases in between. This CDR3 is 13 amino acids long. CDR3 nucleotide sequence: TGTGCCAGCTCCCTCGACACCTCCTACGAGCAGTACTTC. Protein product: CASSLDTSYEQYF.

The chain has TRBV4-1 and TRBJ2-1, with a tentative D call TRBD1 (5 bases). CDR3 length: 13 amino acids. Per germline, CDR1 MGHRA and CDR2 YSYEKL. With 4 bases removed from V and 5 bases from J, the gap between germline ends came to 9 bases. CDR3 region: CASSLVGDNEQFF. The DNA of the CDR3 is TGCGCCAGCAGCCTGGTAGGGGACAATGAGCAGTTCTTC.

The chain carries TRBV25-1 and TRBJ2-7, with 7 bases fitting TRBD2. From germline, CDR1 is MGHDK and CDR2 SYGVNS. CDR3 size: 15 residues. The J segment lost 0 bases and the V segment lost 1 base, leaving 3 bases of the junction unmatched. The CDR3 DNA reads as TGTGCCAGCAGTGAATTCGGCGGGGGCTCCTACGAGCAGTACTTC. This gives the protein CASSEFGGGSYEQYF.

This chain connects TRBV19 to TRBJ2-7, with D possibly matching TRBD2 (6 bases). Trimming cost V 11 bases and J 0 bases, with 17 bases left between them. CDR1 LNHDA and CDR2 SQIVND come from the germline V gene (reference sequence). The CDR3 length is 14 residues. The CDR3 loop is CASSWWGVSYEQYF. The CDR3 DNA reads as TGTGCCTCGAGCTGGTGGGGGGTCTCCTACGAGCAGTACTTC. The full variable domain, rest sourced from reference TRBV19 and TRBJ2-7, is DGGITQSPKYLFRKEGQNVTLSCEQNLNHDAMYWYRQDPGQGLRLIYYSQIVNDFQKGDIAEGYSVSREKKESFPLTVTSAQKNPTAFYLCASSWWGVSYEQYFGPGTRLTVT.

The V gene is TRBV6-5, the J gene TRBJ1-2; TRBD1 agrees at 7 bases. Unmatched junction bases numbered 6, after V lost 6 bases and J lost 8 bases. This CDR3 comprises 12 residues. Germline CDR1 MNHEY, CDR2 SVGAGI. In DNA form, the CDR3 reads TGTGCCAGCAGGCCTCAGGGGGAGGGCTACACCTTC. Translation gives CASRPQGEGYTF.

The chain recombines TRBV10-3 with TRBJ2-1; TRBD1 might be the D (5 bases). CDR1 is ENHRY and CDR2 is SYGVKD in the germline V gene. The CDR3 loop spans 11 amino acids. V shed 10 bases and J shed 7 bases, with 11 bases lying between them. The CDR3 bases are TGTGCCACTACAGCAGGGAATGAGCAGTTCTTC. Translated: CATTAGNEQFF.

Comment on this clone: Other DNA sequences in this specimen translate into the identical CDR3. The chain joins TRBV18 to TRBJ2-5, with TRBD2 matching 10 bases. The V gene end was trimmed by 3 bases and the J gene end by 3 bases; junction bases not matched to a gene: 4. Germline V gene sequence: CDR1 KGHSH, CDR2 LQKENI. This CDR3 region has 15 residues. CDR3: CASSPRSGREETQYF. DNA for the CDR3: TGTGCCAGCTCACCGCGGAGCGGGAGGGAAGAGACCCAGTACTTC. Combining the CDR3 with reference TRBV18 and TRBJ2-5 gives the whole variable domain NAGVMQNPRHLVRRRGQEARLRCSPMKGHSHVYWYRQLPEEGLKFMVYLQKENIIDESGMPKERFSAEFPKEGPSILRIQQVVRGDSAAYFCASSPRSGREETQYFGPGTRLLVL.

The chain carries TRBV4-1 and TRBJ2-1; TRBD2 matches 8 bases. The ends lost 2 bases at V and 8 bases at J; junction bases unmatched: 14. The CDR3 is 17 residues long. Per germline, CDR1 MGHRA and CDR2 YSYEKL. The CDR3 loop is CASSQSQREMGWDEQFF. As DNA, the CDR3 is TGCGCCAGCAGCCAATCCCAGCGGGAGATGGGGTGGGATGAGCAGTTCTTC.

The chain uses TRBV5-1 and TRBJ2-2; 13 bases match TRBD2. CDR3 length: 16 amino acids. Germline assignment: CDR1 SGHRS and CDR2 YFSETQ. Trimming cost V 4 bases and J 4 bases; bases outside gene matches: 4. In DNA, the CDR3 is TGCGCCAGCAGCGAACGACTAGCGGGAGGCACCGGGGAGCTGTTTTTT. This gives the protein CASSERLAGGTGELFF.

This rearrangement joins TRBV6-5 to TRBJ2-1; the match to TRBD2 covers 12 bases. The CDR3 totals 14 residues. The germline CDR1 and CDR2 sequences are MNHEY and SVGAGI. V was clipped by 8 bases and J by 3 bases; unmatched bases: 2. DNA for the CDR3: TGTGCCAGCCGACTAGCGGGAGACTACAATGAGCAGTTCTTC. As protein: CASRLAGDYNEQFF.

This clone came up once. This chain uses TRBV19 with TRBJ1-1; D gene ambiguous. This CDR3 contains 16 residues. CDR1 is LNHDA, CDR2 SQIVND, per germline (reference sequence). Trimming left V 7 bases short and J 0 bases short, with 18 bases between. The chain's CDR3 is CASTRRQPGLNTEAFF. The CDR3 bases are TGTGCCAGTACCCGGAGGCAGCCCGGCTTGAACACTGAAGCTTTCTTT.

The sample holds one count of this clone. The chain uses TRBV7-2 and TRBJ1-2; a weak D match, TRBD1 (5 bases). With 5 bases removed from V and 4 bases from J, the gap between germline ends came to 14 bases. Germline V lookup: CDR1 SGHTA, CDR2 FQGNSA. The CDR3 runs to 14 residues. CDR3 nucleotide sequence: TGTGCCAGCAGCCCGCCGACAGTTTTCTATGGCTACACCTTC. Amino acid sequence: CASSPPTVFYGYTF.

The chain is built from TRBV27 and TRBJ1-5; 8 bases align to TRBD1. This CDR3 has 13 residues. The germline V gene encodes CDR1 MNHEY and CDR2 SMNVEV (reference sequence). The J segment lost 4 bases and the V segment lost 4 bases, leaving 0 bases of the junction unmatched. Here the CDR3 reads CASSWTGNQPQHF. DNA of the CDR3: TGTGCCAGCAGTTGGACAGGGAATCAGCCCCAGCATTTT.